This T cell receptor (beta chain) was obtained from a study of blood T cell repertoires in COVID-19. Overall study: Samples representing acute and convalescent COVID-19 were sourced from the United States, Italy and Spain.

Study processing details: Estimation of nucleated cell counts was performed using reference gene primer amplification. The method was immunoSEQ multiplex PCR; TCRdb's version includes in-frame clones alone and lacks a portion of them. The V and J calls and clone size are taken from that table; D and trimming were inferred from the DNA. The data contain 45,000 to 75,000 clones, just over 85% of them singletons. V shed 6 bases and J shed 0 bases, with 15 bases lying between them. The germline CDR1 and CDR2 sequences are SGHNT and YYREEE (reference sequence). The CDR3 spans 15 residues. The source material was peripheral blood. The chain carries TRBV5-4 and TRBJ1-1; D is unclear. This receptor was taken from a man between 60 and 75 years old with acute or convalescent COVID-19. In DNA, the CDR3 is TGTGCCAGCACCCCGGGAGGAGCTCTGAACACTGAAGCTTTCTTT. Its protein is CASTPGGALNTEAFF.